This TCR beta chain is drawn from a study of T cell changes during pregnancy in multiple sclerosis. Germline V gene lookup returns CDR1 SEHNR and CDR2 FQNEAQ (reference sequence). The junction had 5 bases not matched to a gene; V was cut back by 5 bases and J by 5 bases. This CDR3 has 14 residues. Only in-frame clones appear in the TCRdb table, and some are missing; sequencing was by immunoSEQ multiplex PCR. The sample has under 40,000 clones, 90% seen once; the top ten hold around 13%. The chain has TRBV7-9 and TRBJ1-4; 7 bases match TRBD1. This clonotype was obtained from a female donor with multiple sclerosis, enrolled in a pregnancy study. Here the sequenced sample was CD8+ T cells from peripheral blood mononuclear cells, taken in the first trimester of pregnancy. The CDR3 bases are TGTGCCAGCAGCCCCCCAGGGGGGAATGAAAAACTGTTTTTT. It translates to CASSPPGGNEKLFF.